This is a list of T cell receptor beta chains from one sample in a study of shared clonotypes between healthy human individuals. Generated by immunoSEQ multiplex PCR, the TCRdb table keeps only in-frame clones and is missing some. In the table there are about 1.5 million clones, 98% of which are singletons. Sequencing used naive CD4+ T cells sorted from blood. The receptors here all came from a man aged 25-45 years in good health. CDR3s include the opening cysteine and the closing phenylalanine or tryptophan. A D gene is named only where the DNA matches it firmly. Not every row has a clone size; where given, it reads once, few, many or a size class.

abundance,j_gene,d_gene,v_gene,CDR3nt,CDR3aa
-,TRBJ2-1,-,TRBV5-4,TGTGCCAGCAGCTTGGGGGCCAGGTTAACCTACAATGAGCAGTTCTTC,CASSLGARLTYNEQFF
-,TRBJ2-2,TRBD2,TRBV30,TGTGCCTGGAGTCGGCATTTAGCGGGAACCGGGGAGCTGTTTTTT,CAWSRHLAGTGELFF
-,TRBJ2-3,-,TRBV11-2,TGTGCCAGCAGCCCCGGCGGCGGTCTGACAGATACGCAGTATTTT,CASSPGGGLTDTQYF
once,TRBJ1-1,-,TRBV6-4,TGTGCCAGCAGGCCAGGGGCCTTGAACACTGAAGCTTTCTTT,CASRPGALNTEAFF
-,TRBJ1-1,TRBD1,TRBV5-4,TGTGCCAGCAGCTTAGGACAGGGAAAGCTCCCCACACTTGAAGCTTTCTTT,CASSLGQGKLPTLEAFF
-,TRBJ1-5,-,TRBV7-9,TGTGCCAGCAGCTACGAGGGCCGTAGCAATCAGCCCCAGCATTTT,CASSYEGRSNQPQHF
-,TRBJ2-7,-,TRBV18,TGTGCCAGCTCACCTGAATACGGTGCCTACGAGCAGTACTTC,CASSPEYGAYEQYF
-,TRBJ1-4,TRBD1,TRBV18,TGTGCCAGCTCACCCACCTACAGGGGGTTAGCTGAAAAACTGTTTTTT,CASSPTYRGLAEKLFF
-,TRBJ1-2,TRBD1,TRBV15,TGTGCCACCAGCGAACAGGGGGTGATCTATGGCTACACCTTC,CATSEQGVIYGYTF
-,TRBJ2-1,-,TRBV7-2,TGTGCCAGCAGCGCTCAAGGTAGTGAGCAGTTCTTC,CASSAQGSEQFF
once,TRBJ2-1,-,TRBV29-1,TGCAGCGGACACAGGGAGTTGGCTAACAATGAGCAGTTCTTC,CSGHRELANNEQFF
-,TRBJ2-3,-,TRBV5-4,TGTGCCAGCAGCTTGGTCGTGGCGGGAGATACGCAGTATTTT,CASSLVVAGDTQYF
-,TRBJ2-5,-,TRBV9,TGTGCCAGCAGCGCTGGACAGCCTCAAGAGACCCAGTACTTC,CASSAGQPQETQYF
-,TRBJ2-5,-,TRBV9,TGTGCCAGCAGCGCCCAAGAGACCCAGTACTTC,CASSAQETQYF
-,TRBJ1-2,TRBD1,TRBV27,TGTGCCAGCAGCTCCAATGGACAGGGCTACCGCGTCGGCTATGGCTACACCTTC,CASSSNGQGYRVGYGYTF
-,TRBJ2-5,-,TRBV15,TGTGCCACCAGCAGAGATCGTATTCTTAGGGAGACCCAGTACTTC,CATSRDRILRETQYF
-,TRBJ2-6,-,TRBV5-4,TGTGCCAGCAGCATCTGGGGGGCCAACGTCCTGACTTTC,CASSIWGANVLTF
-,TRBJ1-5,-,TRBV4-1,TGCGCCAGCAGCCAAGGTCGTAATAGCAATCAGCCCCAGCATTTT,CASSQGRNSNQPQHF
-,TRBJ2-1,TRBD2,TRBV28,TGTGCCAGCAGTTTACAGGCTAGCGGGAGGGGCGGTGAGCAGTTCTTC,CASSLQASGRGGEQFF
once,TRBJ2-1,TRBD2,TRBV28,TGTGCCAGCAGTCATCCAGGACTAGCGGACAATGAGCAGTTCTTC,CASSHPGLADNEQFF
-,TRBJ1-1,-,TRBV6-5,TGTGCCAGCAGCGTGAGGGGAGGTGAAGCTTTCTTT,CASSVRGGEAFF
once,TRBJ1-5,-,TRBV18,TGTGCCAGCTCCCCCCCCGGGGGGGGCAATCAGCCCCAGCATTTT,CASSPPGGGNQPQHF
-,TRBJ1-2,TRBD1,TRBV6-4,TGTGCCAGCACCGACGAGGGGGACAGTCCCAACTATGGCTACACCTTC,CASTDEGDSPNYGYTF
-,TRBJ1-2,-,TRBV14,TGTGCCAGCAGCCAAGAAACTACCAGGGGCTACACCTTC,CASSQETTRGYTF
-,TRBJ2-2,TRBD2,TRBV19,TGTGCCAGTAGTATTGGGACTAGCGGGTTCGCGAACACCGGGGAGCTGTTTTTT,CASSIGTSGFANTGELFF
-,TRBJ2-1,-,TRBV19,TGTGCCAGTAGTATTACAGGTTGGGATGAGCAGTTCTTC,CASSITGWDEQFF
-,TRBJ2-1,-,TRBV23-1,TGCGCCAGTCTCGGGATCGGGAGTGGTGCACTGAGTGAGCAGTTCTTC,CASLGIGSGALSEQFF
-,TRBJ2-3,-,TRBV5-6,TGTGCCAGCAGCTTCGGCGGGGTTTGGAGTAGCACAGATACGCAGTATTTT,CASSFGGVWSSTDTQYF
-,TRBJ2-7,TRBD2,TRBV6-1,TGTGCCAGCAGTGTGGGAGCGGGAGGGCCGTACGAGCAGTACTTC,CASSVGAGGPYEQYF
-,TRBJ2-7,TRBD1,TRBV7-9,TGTGCCAGCAGCGTAAGGGACAGGGCATACGAGCAGTACTTC,CASSVRDRAYEQYF
-,TRBJ2-1,-,TRBV7-3,TGTGCCAGCAGCTTAAACAGACGGAGGTACAATGAGCAGTTCTTC,CASSLNRRRYNEQFF
-,TRBJ2-7,-,TRBV6-6,TGTGCCAGCAGTTACTCGGCGGGTAGCTCCTACGAGCAGTACTTC,CASSYSAGSSYEQYF
-,TRBJ1-1,-,TRBV19,TGTGCCAGTAGTCAAGTCTTGGGGGCGCCGAACACTGAAGCTTTCTTT,CASSQVLGAPNTEAFF
-,TRBJ1-4,-,TRBV7-9,TGTGCCAGCAGCGGCCCTAATGAAAAACTGTTTTTT,CASSGPNEKLFF
-,TRBJ1-5,-,TRBV7-9,TGTGCCAGCAGCTTAGAAGGGTACCAGCCCCAGCATTTT,CASSLEGYQPQHF
-,TRBJ2-7,-,TRBV6-6,TGTGCCAGCAAAGTTCGGGGGGCGGGCGAGCAGTACTTC,CASKVRGAGEQYF
-,TRBJ2-3,TRBD2,TRBV6-5,TGTGCCAGCAGTTCTAGCGGGAGGGCCTCAGGAGATACGCAGTATTTT,CASSSSGRASGDTQYF
-,TRBJ2-2,-,TRBV19,TGTGCCAGTAGTCGGTCGGGGGCCGTTAACACCGGGGAGCTGTTTTTT,CASSRSGAVNTGELFF
-,TRBJ1-1,-,TRBV5-1,TGCGCCAGCAGCCCTTCCAGGATGGACAGCACTGAAGCTTTCTTT,CASSPSRMDSTEAFF
-,TRBJ2-7,-,TRBV7-2,TGTGCCAGCAGCTTAGTCCCGGCAGTCGAGCAGTACTTC,CASSLVPAVEQYF
-,TRBJ2-2,-,TRBV10-3,TGTGCCATCAGTGACCGGGAGTCGGCAACCGGGGAGCTGTTTTTT,CAISDRESATGELFF
-,TRBJ2-7,-,TRBV19,TGTGCCAGTAGTACACAGGTTACCTACGAGCAGTACTTC,CASSTQVTYEQYF
-,TRBJ2-7,-,TRBV27,TGTGCCAGCAGTTTAATCAGGGGTCTAGTCTACGAGCAGTACTTC,CASSLIRGLVYEQYF
-,TRBJ2-7,-,TRBV5-1,TGCGCCAGCAGCTTGGCCCGACTAGACGAGCAGTACTTC,CASSLARLDEQYF